These T cell receptor beta chains were read from a single sample in a study of T cell responses to AZD1222 COVID-19 vaccine. Profiling relied on immunoSEQ multiplex PCR, and the TCRdb table lists in-frame clones only, not all of them. The sample yields around 100,000 clones, 90% seen once. The sample was peripheral blood, taken on day 0 of AZD1222 vaccination. Receptors were obtained from an adult in good health. CDR3s include the opening cysteine and the closing phenylalanine or tryptophan. Fields, in order: clone size, D gene, V gene, J gene, CDR3 DNA, CDR3 protein. A D gene is named only where the DNA matches it firmly. Clone size is not always given. Where it is, it says once, few, many or a class for expanded clones.

few	TRBD1	TRBV19	TRBJ1-5	TGTGCCAGTAGTGACGGACAGGCACAGCCCCAGCATTTT	CASSDGQAQPQHF
NA	NA	TRBV5-1	TRBJ1-2	TGCGCCAGCAGCCTCGGACAGTCGGACTATGGCTACACCTTC	CASSLGQSDYGYTF
NA	TRBD1	TRBV19	TRBJ1-6	TGTGCCAGTAGCACTCCCGGACAGGGGGGTTCACCCCTCCACTTT	CASSTPGQGGSPLHF
once	TRBD1	TRBV11-3	TRBJ2-5	TGTGCCAGCAGCTCAGACAGGGTTGGGACCCAGTACTTC	CASSSDRVGTQYF
NA	NA	TRBV12-3/TRBV12-4	TRBJ2-7	TGTGCCAGCAGATCCACAGGGCCCTACGAGCAGTACTTC	CASRSTGPYEQYF
NA	NA	TRBV6-5	TRBJ1-1	TGTGCCAGCAGTTACTCGATTGGGGCCCTAAACACTGAAGCTTTCTTT	CASSYSIGALNTEAFF
NA	NA	TRBV20-1	TRBJ1-5	TGCAGTGCTAGTAGAAGTGGGCAGCCCCAGCATTTT	CSASRSGQPQHF
few	NA	TRBV18	TRBJ1-1	TGTGCCAGCTCCTCGCCGGGGAACACTGAAGCTTTCTTT	CASSSPGNTEAFF
NA	NA	TRBV11-2	TRBJ2-7	TGTGCCAGCAGCTTAGGGGGCGGGGCCTACGAGCAGTACTTC	CASSLGGGAYEQYF
NA	NA	TRBV25-1	TRBJ2-5	TGTGCCAGCAGTGATCTTCTAGGGGGGGACCGAGAGACCCAGTACTTC	CASSDLLGGDRETQYF
once	NA	TRBV19	TRBJ1-2	TGTGCCAGTATCTCCTTGATGGGGGCTGCTGGCTACACCTTC	CASISLMGAAGYTF
NA	NA	TRBV4-3	TRBJ1-1	TGCGCCAGCAGTTACGGCCCGAACACTGAAGCTTTCTTT	CASSYGPNTEAFF
few	NA	TRBV29-1	TRBJ2-2	TGCAGCGCTACGGACTCAACGGTCGCCGGGGAGCTGTTTTTT	CSATDSTVAGELFF
NA	NA	TRBV24-1	TRBJ1-2	TGTGCCACCAGTGGTGACTATGGCTACACCTTC	CATSGDYGYTF
NA	NA	TRBV4-1	TRBJ1-1	TGCGCCAGCAGCCAACGTCGAGGGATCGGTAATAGGGTGAACACTGAAGCTTTCTTT	CASSQRRGIGNRVNTEAFF
once	NA	TRBV6-5	TRBJ1-4	TGTGCCAGTTATGACAGCCAGAGGCCTGAAAAACTGTTTTTT	CASYDSQRPEKLFF
NA	NA	TRBV5-1	TRBJ1-4	TGCGCCAGCAGTTGGGAACAGACGAATGAAAAACTGTTTTTT	CASSWEQTNEKLFF
NA	NA	TRBV7-9	TRBJ1-1	TGTGCCAGCAGCGTAGGTATGGACACTGAAGCTTTCTTT	CASSVGMDTEAFF
NA	NA	TRBV24-1	TRBJ2-2	TGTGCCACCAGTGATACAGGGATCACCGGGGAGCTGTTTTTT	CATSDTGITGELFF
NA	TRBD1	TRBV5-4	TRBJ2-5	TGTGCCAGCAGCGCCCGGGACAGGGGGACAGAGACCCAGTACTTC	CASSARDRGTETQYF
NA	NA	TRBV21-1	TRBJ2-6	TGTGCCAGGTCCGGACAGGGACCTCCTGGGGCCAACGTCCTGACTTTC	CARSGQGPPGANVLTF
NA	NA	TRBV6-2/TRBV6-3	TRBJ1-2	TGTGCCAGCAGTTACCTGATCGGCTACACCTTC	CASSYLIGYTF
NA	NA	TRBV18	TRBJ2-1	TGTGCCAGCTCACCAGGGGGCGGGGGACGCAATGAGCAGTTCTTC	CASSPGGGGRNEQFF
NA	TRBD1	TRBV2	TRBJ1-5	TGTGCCAGCAATTCCAGGGGGAATCAGCCCCAGCATTTT	CASNSRGNQPQHF
few	TRBD1	TRBV7-2	TRBJ2-7	TGTGCCAGCAGCTTATGGGACAGCTACGAGCAGTACTTC	CASSLWDSYEQYF
few	NA	TRBV6-2/TRBV6-3	TRBJ2-7	TGTGCCAGCAGTAAAGGCGACAGGCACTCCTACGAGCAGTACTTC	CASSKGDRHSYEQYF
NA	NA	TRBV30	TRBJ1-2	TGTGCCTGGAGCCGAGAAGCTGGGAATGGCTACACCTTC	CAWSREAGNGYTF
NA	TRBD1	TRBV5-1	TRBJ2-3	TGCGCCAGCAGCTTCGGACAGGGATACACAGATACGCAGTATTTT	CASSFGQGYTDTQYF
few	NA	TRBV19	TRBJ1-6	TGTGCCAGTAGTATAGTTGTCCGACAGACCTCACCCCTCCACTTT	CASSIVVRQTSPLHF
NA	NA	TRBV29-1	TRBJ2-2	TGCAGCGTTGTTGGGAAAACGAACACCGGGGAGCTGTTTTTT	CSVVGKTNTGELFF
NA	NA	TRBV19	TRBJ2-2	TGTGCCAGTAGGTCCGCATACAACACCGGGGAGCTGTTTTTT	CASRSAYNTGELFF
NA	NA	TRBV29-1	TRBJ2-1	TGCAGCGTTAGGGACGTCGGGCAGTTCTTC	CSVRDVGQFF
NA	NA	TRBV5-8	TRBJ2-1	TGTGCCAGCAGCCGGAACAAACAGAGCCGAGGGGTTAATGAGCAGTTCTTC	CASSRNKQSRGVNEQFF
NA	TRBD1	TRBV6-6	TRBJ1-5	TGTGCCAGCACCAACGACAGGGTTTATAATCAGCCCCAGCATTTT	CASTNDRVYNQPQHF
NA	NA	TRBV5-1	TRBJ1-3	TGCGCCAGCAGCTTGGGGGGAGCCGCGGACACCTTGGGCAACACCATATATTTT	CASSLGGAADTLGNTIYF
NA	NA	TRBV7-9	TRBJ2-7	TGTGCCAGCAGCTCATCCAACAGGAGGTCCTACGAGCAGTACTTC	CASSSSNRRSYEQYF
NA	NA	TRBV4-1	TRBJ2-2	TGCGCCAGCAGCCAAGATATAGGGACGAACACCGGGGAGCTGTTTTTT	CASSQDIGTNTGELFF
NA	NA	TRBV4-2	TRBJ1-4	TGTGCCAGCAGCCCTTCGCCGGGACGGAGGTTTTTT	CASSPSPGRRFF
NA	NA	TRBV4-2	TRBJ2-2	TGTGCCAGCAGCCAAGATGGGGGGAACACCGGGGAGCTGTTTTTT	CASSQDGGNTGELFF
NA	NA	TRBV5-6	TRBJ1-6	TGTGCCAGCAGAAATCAGGGAGTAAATTCACCCCTCCACTTT	CASRNQGVNSPLHF